This T cell receptor (beta chain) stems from a study of identical twins. Using its own MiXCR run on the 5' RACE reads, TCRdb lists one record per CDR3 protein. The sample has around 290,000 distinct CDR3 sequences; just under 9.5% are singletons. The CDR3 runs 18 residues. The V and J ends lost 7 bases and 0 bases, in that order; junction bases with no gene match: 15. Germline CDR1 and CDR2: ENHRY and SYGVKD. This clonotype has a count of ten or more. These records were also assigned to another study, of yellow fever vaccine responses in identical twins.

The source is a woman aged 18-30 years in good health. Specimen: CD8+ T cells sorted from blood. The genes are TRBV10-3 and TRBJ2-1; 7 nucleotides match TRBD2. The DNA for the CDR3 is TGTGCCATCACACCTGAGGGATCGGGGGAGGGCTCCTACAATGAGCAGTTCTTC. The encoded protein is CAITPEGSGEGSYNEQFF.